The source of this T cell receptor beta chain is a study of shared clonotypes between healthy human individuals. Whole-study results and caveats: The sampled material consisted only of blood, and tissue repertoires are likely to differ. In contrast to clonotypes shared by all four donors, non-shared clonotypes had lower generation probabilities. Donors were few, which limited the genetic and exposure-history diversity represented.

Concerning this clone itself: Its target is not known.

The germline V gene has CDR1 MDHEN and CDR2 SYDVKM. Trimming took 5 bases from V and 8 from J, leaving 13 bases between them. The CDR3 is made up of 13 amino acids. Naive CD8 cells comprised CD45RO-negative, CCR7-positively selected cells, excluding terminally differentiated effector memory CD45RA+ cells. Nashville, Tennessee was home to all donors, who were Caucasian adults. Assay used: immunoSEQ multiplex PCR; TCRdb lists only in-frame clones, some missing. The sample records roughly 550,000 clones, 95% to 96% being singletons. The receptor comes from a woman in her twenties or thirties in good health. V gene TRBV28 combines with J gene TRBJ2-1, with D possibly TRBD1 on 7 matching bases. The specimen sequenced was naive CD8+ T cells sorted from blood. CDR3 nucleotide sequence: TGTGCCAGCAGTCCCTCAGGGGGGCATGAGCAGTTCTTC. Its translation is CASSPSGGHEQFF.